This T cell receptor (beta chain) stems from a study of blood T cell repertoires in COVID-19. Study background: T cells, B-cell-depleted T cells, or PBMCs provided the cDNA or gDNA that served as material.

In the original workflow: Scientists estimated how many nucleated cells there were by amplifying reference gene primers. Sequenced by immunoSEQ multiplex PCR; TCRdb stores in-frame clones only, minus some. V, J and clone size are those of that table, while D and trimming were read from the DNA. Of approximately 130,000 clones detected, approximately 84% appear once; the ten largest clones hold 10% to 15%. This clone appeared a few times. This CDR3 contains 14 residues. Germline assignment: CDR1 DFQATT and CDR2 SNEGSKA (reference sequence). V lost 3 bases and J lost 7, with 15 bases in between. The chain couples TRBV20-1 to TRBJ2-2; tentatively, D is TRBD1 (7 bases). Sequencing used peripheral blood. The sequence was obtained from a human donor in a cohort sampled during active COVID-19. The CDR3 bases are TGCAGTGCTAGTTTGCAGGGGGGAGTCGGGGAGCTGTTTTTT. Translated: CSASLQGGVGELFF.